This entry features one T cell receptor beta chain sequence. Which antigen it targets is not known. Each CD8+ T cell subset was flow-sorted in triplicate, with 300,000 cells per subset placed directly into RLT lysis buffer. To keep memory contaminants out, a stringent definition of naive CD8+ T cells was applied: CD45RO-CCR7+CD27+CD95-. Using standard density gradient centrifugation, peripheral blood mononuclear cells were isolated from buffy coats. Naive CXCR3-negative and CXCR3-positive CD8+ T cells were flow-sorted using a FACSAria III. Total RNA was extracted from sorted cells with an RNeasy Mini Kit. The data stem from a study of CXCR3-negative and CXCR3-positive naive CD8 T cells (dated by TCRdb to between 2018 and 2021). Broadly, across the study: In total, 130 million or so TRB reads were obtained, which works out to roughly 1.5 +/- 0.3 million reads per library. The diversity and physicochemical repertoire analyses included more than ten donors pooled from two independent experiments. Naive subsets from five or six donors and memory cells from 3 donors were included in the TRBV-TRBJ cluster analysis. Study-wide findings and limitations: Both naive subsets had comparably high repertoire diversity, while memory CD8+ T cells had much lower repertoire diversity. Freshly isolated PBMCs were used for most assays because CXCR3 expression partially decreased after cryopreservation. TRB CDR3s from CXCR3-positive naive cells showed higher hydrophobicity (lower Kidera factor 4), lower energy, and higher strength and volume indices than CXCR3-negative naive cells. Within the same donor, TRBV-TRBJ usage looked similar between naive CXCR3-negative and CXCR3-positive cells, but memory cells had distinct patterns. Because surface CD5, which is linked to self-reactivity in mice, was comparable between the naive subsets, TCR interaction strength was also inferred from TRB CDR3 physicochemical properties.

Sequencing took place on a NextSeq 550. The Human TCR Profiling Kit (MiLaboratory) was used to make UMI-labeled 5' RACE TRB cDNA libraries. cDNA synthesis used the entire amount of extracted RNA, and PCR amplification then used the entire amount of cDNA produced. Libraries were prepared in parallel with an identical number of PCR cycles. In the authors' own workflow: About 50,000 +/- 10,000 unique UMI-labeled TRB cDNA molecules per library were extracted with MIGEC and MiXCR, with at least two reads per UMI required. An average of roughly 40,000 +/- 10,000 functional in-frame TRB CDR3 nucleotide clonotypes without stop codons was found per library. After downsampling to 5000 UMI-labeled TRB molecules per sample, diversity metrics, including normalized Shannon-Wiener and Chao1, were computed in VDJtools. Clonotype-size-weighted physicochemical properties of the central five CDR3 residues (interaction energy, strength, volume and Kidera factor 4) were computed in VDJtools. TCRdb reprocessed the reads, reporting each CDR3 protein sequence once and no DNA. The V and J calls shown here were made by TCRdb, not taken from the authors' results. Per the sample table, the count is about 89,000 distinct CDR3 sequences. Clones ranked in the top ten supply approximately 0.54% of the sample.

Via the germline V gene (reference sequence), CDR1 is DFQATT and CDR2 SNEGSKA. Spanning cysteine to phenylalanine, the CDR3 consists of 14 amino acids. The DNA sequence is not available. The V and J genes are TRBV20-1 and TRBJ2-7; with no DNA, the TCRdb D assignment of TRBD1 cannot be verified. The sample consisted of naive CXCR3+ CD8+ T cells from blood. Sample cell subset or site, as interpreted from the label and publication: CD45RO-CCR7+CD27+CD95- naive CD8+ T cells expressing CXCR3 (TNR3+). The sequence was obtained from a human donor in good health. Some clones in this sample may be carry-over from other donors' samples. The CDR3 reads as follows: CSARDGATSYEQYF.